Listed below are T cell receptor beta chains from one sample, sequenced in a study of shared clonotypes between healthy human individuals. The protocol was immunoSEQ multiplex PCR, while the TCRdb copy is restricted to in-frame clones and leaves out a portion. Of over 1.5 million clones in the sample, approximately 98% were seen once. The sequenced material came from naive CD4+ T cells sorted from blood. The receptors shown here come from a man aged 25-40 years in good health. The CDR3 runs from the conserved cysteine through the conserved F or W. D genes are given only for firm matches. The size entry is marked missing in some rows and otherwise reads once, few, many or a size class.

J gene: TRBJ2-1; V gene: TRBV10-2; D gene: NA; clone size: once; CDR3 protein: CASNPEGPYNEQFF; CDR3 DNA: TGCGCCAGCAATCCGGAGGGGCCCTACAATGAGCAGTTCTTC
J gene: TRBJ2-7; V gene: TRBV14; D gene: TRBD1; clone size: NA; CDR3 protein: CASSQGFRGRTHEQYF; CDR3 DNA: TGTGCCAGCAGCCAAGGGTTCAGGGGGCGTACTCACGAGCAGTACTTC
J gene: TRBJ2-3; V gene: TRBV18; D gene: TRBD2; clone size: NA; CDR3 protein: CASSLVSSGSTDTQYF; CDR3 DNA: TGTGCCAGCTCACTTGTGAGTAGCGGGAGCACAGATACGCAGTATTTT
J gene: TRBJ2-7; V gene: TRBV5-1; D gene: TRBD1; clone size: NA; CDR3 protein: CASSQKPGQGRLEQYF; CDR3 DNA: TGCGCCAGCAGCCAAAAACCGGGACAGGGACGTCTCGAGCAGTACTTC
J gene: TRBJ1-5; V gene: TRBV19; D gene: NA; clone size: NA; CDR3 protein: CASSIGQFNQPQHF; CDR3 DNA: TGTGCCAGTAGTATAGGACAGTTCAATCAGCCCCAGCATTTT
J gene: TRBJ1-3; V gene: TRBV6-6; D gene: NA; clone size: NA; CDR3 protein: CASTLDGRNSGNTIYF; CDR3 DNA: TGTGCCAGCACCCTGGACGGTCGGAACTCTGGAAACACCATATATTTT
J gene: TRBJ1-1; V gene: TRBV5-5; D gene: NA; clone size: NA; CDR3 protein: CASSWGPHTEAFF; CDR3 DNA: TGTGCCAGCAGCTGGGGTCCCCACACTGAAGCTTTCTTT
J gene: TRBJ2-7; V gene: TRBV5-4; D gene: NA; clone size: NA; CDR3 protein: CASSPTPRNEQYF; CDR3 DNA: TGTGCCAGCAGCCCCACGCCCCGAAACGAGCAGTACTTC
J gene: TRBJ2-5; V gene: TRBV6-4; D gene: NA; clone size: NA; CDR3 protein: CASSDGPGVTQYF; CDR3 DNA: TGTGCCAGCAGTGACGGCCCCGGCGTGACCCAGTACTTC
J gene: TRBJ1-1; V gene: TRBV6-1; D gene: TRBD1; clone size: NA; CDR3 protein: CASSGGQGEGATEAFF; CDR3 DNA: TGTGCCAGCAGTGGGGGACAGGGGGAGGGGGCCACTGAAGCTTTCTTT
J gene: TRBJ1-5; V gene: TRBV28; D gene: TRBD1; clone size: NA; CDR3 protein: CASSLTGRNQPQHF; CDR3 DNA: TGTGCCAGCAGCCTGACAGGGCGGAATCAGCCCCAGCATTTT
J gene: TRBJ1-1; V gene: TRBV7-6; D gene: NA; clone size: NA; CDR3 protein: CASSLGLRTNTEAFF; CDR3 DNA: TGTGCCAGCAGCCTGGGCCTGAGGACGAACACTGAAGCTTTCTTT
J gene: TRBJ2-7; V gene: TRBV27; D gene: TRBD1; clone size: NA; CDR3 protein: CATSRQGSYEQYF; CDR3 DNA: TGTGCCACCTCGCGACAGGGATCCTACGAGCAGTACTTC
J gene: TRBJ2-3; V gene: TRBV6-1; D gene: NA; clone size: NA; CDR3 protein: CAALATGASTDTQYF; CDR3 DNA: TGTGCCGCCCTCGCGACAGGTGCTAGCACAGATACGCAGTATTTT
J gene: TRBJ1-1; V gene: TRBV11-2; D gene: NA; clone size: NA; CDR3 protein: CASSLGVQAGNTEAFF; CDR3 DNA: TGTGCCAGCAGCTTAGGCGTCCAGGCCGGGAACACTGAAGCTTTCTTT
J gene: TRBJ2-5; V gene: TRBV7-9; D gene: NA; clone size: NA; CDR3 protein: CASSSATYQETQYF; CDR3 DNA: TGTGCCAGCAGCTCGGCCACGTACCAAGAGACCCAGTACTTC
J gene: TRBJ2-1; V gene: TRBV2; D gene: NA; clone size: NA; CDR3 protein: CASTLGRLANNEQFF; CDR3 DNA: TGTGCCAGCACCCTCGGGCGGCTAGCGAACAATGAGCAGTTCTTC
J gene: TRBJ1-2; V gene: TRBV15; D gene: NA; clone size: NA; CDR3 protein: CATSRDDDGYTF; CDR3 DNA: TGTGCCACCAGCAGAGATGACGATGGCTACACCTTC
J gene: TRBJ1-5; V gene: TRBV7-2; D gene: NA; clone size: NA; CDR3 protein: CASSFVGPRSNQPQHF; CDR3 DNA: TGTGCCAGCAGCTTTGTGGGTCCAAGGAGCAATCAGCCCCAGCATTTT
J gene: TRBJ2-2; V gene: TRBV7-9; D gene: NA; clone size: once; CDR3 protein: CASRMRTDANTGELFF; CDR3 DNA: TGTGCCAGCAGGATGAGGACTGACGCGAACACCGGGGAGCTGTTTTTT
J gene: TRBJ2-5; V gene: TRBV5-1; D gene: NA; clone size: NA; CDR3 protein: CASSALGSREETQYF; CDR3 DNA: TGCGCCAGCAGCGCTCTCGGGAGCAGGGAAGAGACCCAGTACTTC
J gene: TRBJ2-7; V gene: TRBV5-8; D gene: NA; clone size: NA; CDR3 protein: CASSRGLSYEQYF; CDR3 DNA: TGTGCCAGCAGCAGAGGACTCTCATACGAGCAGTACTTC
J gene: TRBJ1-2; V gene: TRBV28; D gene: NA; clone size: NA; CDR3 protein: CASRPFRDNNNYGYTF; CDR3 DNA: TGTGCCAGCAGGCCCTTTCGGGACAACAATAACTATGGCTACACCTTC
J gene: TRBJ2-1; V gene: TRBV18; D gene: TRBD2; clone size: NA; CDR3 protein: CASSPLAGAVYNEQFF; CDR3 DNA: TGTGCCAGCTCACCTCTAGCGGGAGCTGTCTACAATGAGCAGTTCTTC
J gene: TRBJ2-3; V gene: TRBV15; D gene: TRBD1; clone size: NA; CDR3 protein: CATSRARQGSQYF; CDR3 DNA: TGTGCCACCAGCAGAGCGCGACAGGGATCGCAGTATTTT
J gene: TRBJ1-2; V gene: TRBV5-1; D gene: NA; clone size: NA; CDR3 protein: CASSPGTGVFYGYTF; CDR3 DNA: TGCGCCAGCAGCCCGGGGACTGGAGTTTTCTATGGCTACACCTTC
J gene: TRBJ2-7; V gene: TRBV19; D gene: NA; clone size: NA; CDR3 protein: CASSIRGPGTDEQYF; CDR3 DNA: TGTGCCAGTAGTATTCGGGGCCCCGGGACGGACGAGCAGTACTTC
J gene: TRBJ1-2; V gene: TRBV5-1; D gene: TRBD1; clone size: NA; CDR3 protein: CASSPDRGIDYGYTF; CDR3 DNA: TGCGCCAGCAGCCCGGACAGGGGGATCGACTATGGCTACACCTTC
J gene: TRBJ1-2; V gene: TRBV15; D gene: NA; clone size: NA; CDR3 protein: CATSRDIGGGYTF; CDR3 DNA: TGTGCCACCAGCAGAGATATCGGGGGAGGCTACACCTTC
J gene: TRBJ2-2; V gene: TRBV10-3; D gene: TRBD1; clone size: NA; CDR3 protein: CAISGTANTGELFF; CDR3 DNA: TGTGCCATCTCCGGGACAGCTAACACCGGGGAGCTGTTTTTT
J gene: TRBJ1-5; V gene: TRBV18; D gene: TRBD1; clone size: once; CDR3 protein: CASSPPQGGQGGPQHF; CDR3 DNA: TGTGCCAGCTCACCACCGCAAGGGGGACAGGGGGGCCCCCAGCATTTT
J gene: TRBJ2-3; V gene: TRBV7-9; D gene: NA; clone size: NA; CDR3 protein: CASSPGTSGDTDTQYF; CDR3 DNA: TGTGCCAGCAGCCCGGGAACCTCCGGGGACACAGATACGCAGTATTTT
J gene: TRBJ2-3; V gene: TRBV18; D gene: TRBD2; clone size: NA; CDR3 protein: CASSTGTSGRGSDTQYF; CDR3 DNA: TGTGCCAGCTCAACCGGGACTAGCGGGAGAGGTTCAGATACGCAGTATTTT
J gene: TRBJ1-5; V gene: TRBV28; D gene: NA; clone size: NA; CDR3 protein: CASSPSGRGGNQPQHF; CDR3 DNA: TGTGCCAGCAGCCCCTCAGGTAGGGGAGGCAATCAGCCCCAGCATTTT
J gene: TRBJ2-1; V gene: TRBV6-5; D gene: NA; clone size: NA; CDR3 protein: CASSYSSGAGNNEQFF; CDR3 DNA: TGTGCCAGCAGTTACAGTTCGGGGGCGGGCAACAATGAGCAGTTCTTC
J gene: TRBJ2-7; V gene: TRBV29-1; D gene: TRBD1; clone size: NA; CDR3 protein: CSVLGGYNEQYF; CDR3 DNA: TGCAGCGTTCTAGGGGGCTACAACGAGCAGTACTTC
J gene: TRBJ2-2; V gene: TRBV18; D gene: TRBD1; clone size: NA; CDR3 protein: CASSIKTGGYNTGELFF; CDR3 DNA: TGTGCCAGCTCAATAAAGACAGGGGGCTATAACACCGGGGAGCTGTTTTTT
J gene: TRBJ2-6; V gene: TRBV2; D gene: NA; clone size: NA; CDR3 protein: CASSGPSGANVLTF; CDR3 DNA: TGTGCCAGCAGTGGCCCATCTGGGGCCAACGTCCTGACTTTC
J gene: TRBJ2-2; V gene: TRBV7-8; D gene: TRBD2; clone size: NA; CDR3 protein: CASSPRTSENTGELFF; CDR3 DNA: TGTGCCAGCAGCCCGCGGACTAGCGAGAACACCGGGGAGCTGTTTTTT